The 21 T cell receptor beta chains below come from one sample, sequenced in a study of T cells expressing NK-cell markers. Each CDR3 protein gets one entry in TCRdb, which reprocessed the 5' RACE reads and gives no DNA. This specimen shows about 160,000 distinct CDR3 sequences; the ten leading clones hold under 20%. The sample taken for sequencing was blood T cells: a sorted CD56 or NKG2C T cell subset, CD4+ or CD8+ T cells, or bulk PBMC T cells (not recorded which). Receptors originate from a woman aged 18 to 69 in good health.

The J gene is TRBJ2-7, the V gene TRBV5-1; without DNA, the TCRdb call of TRBD1 cannot be checked. Germline V gene lookup returns CDR1 SGHRS and CDR2 YFSETQ. The CDR3 has 13 residues. The CDR3 here is CASSPTPQGEQYF.

The rearrangement joins TRBV5-1 to TRBJ2-5; TCRdb indicates TRBD2, and absent DNA this call remains unverified. Germline values: CDR1 SGHRS, CDR2 YFSETQ. This CDR3 region has 15 residues. CDR3 residues: CASFASGSTGETQYF.

V usage is TRBV20-1 and J usage is TRBJ2-7; TCRdb designates TRBD1, a call that cannot be tested without DNA. The germline CDR1 and CDR2 sequences are DFQATT and SNEGSKA (reference sequence). The CDR3 contains 14 residues. The CDR3 here is CSARPQAIVYEQYF.

The chain carries TRBV5-1 and TRBJ1-4; TCRdb calls TRBD1, which cannot be checked without DNA. Germline lookup yields CDR1 SGHRS and CDR2 YFSETQ. The CDR3 covers 15 residues. The CDR3 region is CASSIDSTTNEKLFF.

V usage is TRBV5-4 and J usage is TRBJ2-1; lacking DNA, the TRBD2 call made by TCRdb goes unchecked. CDR1 and CDR2 from the germline V gene are SGHNT and YYREEE (reference sequence). CDR3 size: 15 residues. Here the CDR3 reads CASSEGLAGVDEQFF.

The chain has TRBV2 and TRBJ2-1; no DNA is available, so the TRBD2 call from TCRdb remains unchecked. The CDR3 runs 18 residues. Germline V gene data show CDR1 as SNHLY and CDR2 as FYNNEI. This CDR3 is CASSDIPLAGDSYNEQFF. Complete variable domain (other parts from reference TRBV2 and TRBJ2-1): EPEVTQTPSHQVTQMGQEVILRCVPISNHLYFYWYRQILGQKVEFLVSFYNNEISEKSEIFDDQFSVERPDGSNFTLKIRSTKLEDSAMYFCASSDIPLAGDSYNEQFFGPGTRLTVL.

The rearrangement uses TRBV15 and TRBJ2-7; TCRdb designates TRBD2, a call that cannot be tested without DNA. This CDR3 contains 15 residues. The germline V gene has CDR1 LNHNV and CDR2 YYDKDF (reference sequence). The chain's CDR3 is CATSRDGGLALEQYF.

The chain combines TRBV5-1 with TRBJ2-1; checking the TCRdb D call of TRBD2 is not possible without DNA. This CDR3 is built from 16 residues. Germline V gene sequence: CDR1 SGHRS, CDR2 YFSETQ. CDR3 region: CASSLKVSSGSNEQFF.

The CDR3 here is CASSQERTGSIREQFF. This chain joins TRBV4-1 and TRBJ2-1; TCRdb designates TRBD1, a call that cannot be tested without DNA. The CDR3 spans 16 residues. Per germline, CDR1 MGHRA and CDR2 YSYEKL.

The chain has TRBV6-5 and TRBJ1-2; TCRdb picks TRBD1, but there is no DNA to check that call. This CDR3 has 13 amino acids. Germline V gene lookup returns CDR1 MNHEY and CDR2 SVGAGI. This chain's CDR3 is CASRGDVEYGYTF.

This chain uses TRBV9 with TRBJ2-7; without DNA, the TCRdb call of TRBD1 cannot be checked. Germline loops: CDR1 SGDLS, CDR2 YYNGEE. This CDR3 region has 13 residues. The CDR3 loop is CASSLTGEGEQYF.

The chain has TRBV20-1 and TRBJ2-7; TCRdb reports TRBD1, a call that lacks DNA to check it against. The germline V gene encodes CDR1 DFQATT and CDR2 SNEGSKA (reference sequence). The CDR3 is 18 amino acids. CDR3 region: CSANLIITKAQQGHEQYF.

The CDR3 protein is CASSLRTSSTDTQYF. The chain combines TRBV5-1 with TRBJ2-3. There are 15 residues in the CDR3. CDR1 SGHRS and CDR2 YFSETQ come from the germline V gene.

The chain links TRBV14 to TRBJ2-5. The CDR3 spans 15 residues. Germline CDR1 is SGHDN and CDR2 is FVKESK. The chain's CDR3 is CASSQELGAGETQYF.

This CDR3 is CSARDSGTPTYEQYF. The chain recombines TRBV20-1 with TRBJ2-7; with no DNA, the TCRdb D assignment of TRBD1 cannot be verified. The CDR3 is 15 residues long. Germline CDR1 reads DFQATT; CDR2 reads SNEGSKA (reference sequence).

The V gene is TRBV6-7, the J gene TRBJ2-7. TRBV6-7 is an open reading frame whose function is uncertain. CDR3 size: 13 residues. The CDR3 loop reads CASSYSITYEQYF.

The chain recombines TRBV30 with TRBJ1-1. This CDR3 is 14 amino acids long. The germline V gene encodes CDR1 GTSNPN and CDR2 SVGIG (reference sequence). CDR3 loop: CAWSRGFGNTEAFF.

This rearrangement joins TRBV10-3 to TRBJ1-5; TCRdb's assignment of TRBD1 cannot be checked, as there is no DNA. Germline assignment: CDR1 ENHRY and CDR2 SYGVKD. The CDR3 totals 15 residues. This chain's CDR3 is CAISTGTYSNQPQHF.

The chain carries TRBV7-8 and TRBJ2-3; the D call from TCRdb, TRBD1, cannot be confirmed without DNA. The CDR3 loop spans 15 amino acids. The V gene's germline CDR1 is SGHVS and CDR2 FQNEAQ. CDR3 in amino acids: CASSLLGGTTDTQYF.

The chain couples TRBV12-3 or TRBV12-4 to TRBJ2-1; TCRdb lists TRBD2, though no DNA is available to test this call. The CDR3 runs to 15 residues. CDR3 sequence: CASSFGTSGRNEQFF.

The rearrangement links TRBV5-1 to TRBJ2-2; TCRdb returns TRBD2, unconfirmable since there is no DNA. The germline gives CDR1 SGHRS, CDR2 YFSETQ. There are 15 residues in the CDR3. The CDR3 protein is CASSFSGTSTGELFF.